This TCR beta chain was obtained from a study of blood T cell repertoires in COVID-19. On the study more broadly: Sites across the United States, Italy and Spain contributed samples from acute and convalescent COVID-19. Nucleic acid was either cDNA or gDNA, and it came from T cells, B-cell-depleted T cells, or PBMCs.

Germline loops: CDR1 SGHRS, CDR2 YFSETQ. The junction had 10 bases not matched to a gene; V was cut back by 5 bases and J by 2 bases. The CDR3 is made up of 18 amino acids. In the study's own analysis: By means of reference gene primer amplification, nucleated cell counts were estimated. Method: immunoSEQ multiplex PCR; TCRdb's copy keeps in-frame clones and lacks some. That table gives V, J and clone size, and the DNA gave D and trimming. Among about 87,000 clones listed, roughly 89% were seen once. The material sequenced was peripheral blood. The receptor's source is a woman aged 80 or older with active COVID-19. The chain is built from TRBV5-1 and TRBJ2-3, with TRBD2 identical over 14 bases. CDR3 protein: CASRAGTSGSIHTDTQYF. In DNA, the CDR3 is TGCGCCAGCAGGGCGGGGACTAGCGGGAGTATTCACACAGATACGCAGTATTTT. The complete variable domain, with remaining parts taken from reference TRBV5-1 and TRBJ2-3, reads KAGVTQTPRYLIKTRGQQVTLSCSPISGHRSVSWYQQTPGQGLQFLFEYFSETQRNKGNFPGRFSGRQFSNSRSEMNVSTLELGDSALYLCASRAGTSGSIHTDTQYFGPGTRLTVL.